The entry below gives a single T cell receptor beta chain sequence along with its context. Antigen unknown. Germline V gene sequence: CDR1 SGHTA, CDR2 FQGNSA. V lost 1 base and J lost 6, with 12 bases in between. This CDR3 region has 14 residues. The data stem from a study of T cell responses to AZD1222 COVID-19 vaccine. Notes on the study in general: Increases in Spike-specific TCR breadth and depth were seen after two AZD1222 doses. It should be noted that donors were predominantly white British and more often female, and clonal diversity was possibly underestimated.

The assay was immunoSEQ multiplex PCR, and TCRdb's table has in-frame clones only and misses some. There are about 180,000 clones in the sample; approximately 92% occur only once, and around 0.98% lies in the top ten. Source: peripheral blood, taken 28 days after the second dose of the MenACWY control vaccine. This TCR derives from an adult who received the MenACWY meningococcal vaccine as a control. This chain joins TRBV7-2 and TRBJ1-2, with D maybe TRBD1 (6 bases). This chain's CDR3 is CASSLGGGGDGYTF. The DNA of the CDR3 is TGTGCCAGCAGCTTAGGAGGGGGGGGCGATGGCTACACCTTC.